This T cell receptor (beta chain) came from a study of blood T cell repertoires in COVID-19. About the study: Acute and convalescent COVID-19 specimens originated in the United States, Italy and Spain.

Enrollees, about 18 to 90 years old, lived in about two dozen US areas. Cohort placement rested on clinical history that participants reported themselves. Original analysis: How many nucleated cells were present was estimated from reference gene primer amplification. This table comes from immunoSEQ multiplex PCR, and its TCRdb copy is limited to in-frame clones, with some not included. Clone size and the V and J calls come from that table; the DNA yielded D and trimming. The sample records 300,000 to 400,000 clones, roughly 88% being singletons. Germline V gene data show CDR1 as SEHNR and CDR2 as FQNEAQ (reference sequence). This CDR3 has 14 amino acids. V gave up 4 bases and J gave up 7 bases; unmatched junction bases: 6.

This TCR derives from a man younger than 45 who had recovered from COVID-19. Sample: PBMCs or T cells enriched from blood (not recorded which). The rearrangement links TRBV7-9 to TRBJ1-4; 7 positions agree with TRBD1. CDR3 nucleotides: TGTGCCAGCAGCTCTCAGGGGGGCGGTGAAAAACTGTTTTTT. Its protein product is CASSSQGGGEKLFF.